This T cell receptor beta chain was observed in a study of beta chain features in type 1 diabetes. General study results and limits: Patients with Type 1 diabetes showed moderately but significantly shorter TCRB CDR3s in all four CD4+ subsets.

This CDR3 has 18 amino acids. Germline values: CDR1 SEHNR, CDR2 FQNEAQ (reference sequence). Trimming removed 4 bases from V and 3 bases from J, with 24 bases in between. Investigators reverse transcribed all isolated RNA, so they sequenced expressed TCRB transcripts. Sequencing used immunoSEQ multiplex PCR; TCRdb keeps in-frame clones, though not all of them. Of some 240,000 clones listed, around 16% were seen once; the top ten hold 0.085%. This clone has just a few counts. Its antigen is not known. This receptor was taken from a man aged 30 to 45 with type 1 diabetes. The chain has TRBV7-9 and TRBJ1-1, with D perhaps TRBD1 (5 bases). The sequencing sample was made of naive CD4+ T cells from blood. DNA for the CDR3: TGTGCCAGCAGCTCATCAAAAGTGGTTCGGGAGGGGTACACTGAAGCTTTCTTT. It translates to CASSSSKVVREGYTEAFF.